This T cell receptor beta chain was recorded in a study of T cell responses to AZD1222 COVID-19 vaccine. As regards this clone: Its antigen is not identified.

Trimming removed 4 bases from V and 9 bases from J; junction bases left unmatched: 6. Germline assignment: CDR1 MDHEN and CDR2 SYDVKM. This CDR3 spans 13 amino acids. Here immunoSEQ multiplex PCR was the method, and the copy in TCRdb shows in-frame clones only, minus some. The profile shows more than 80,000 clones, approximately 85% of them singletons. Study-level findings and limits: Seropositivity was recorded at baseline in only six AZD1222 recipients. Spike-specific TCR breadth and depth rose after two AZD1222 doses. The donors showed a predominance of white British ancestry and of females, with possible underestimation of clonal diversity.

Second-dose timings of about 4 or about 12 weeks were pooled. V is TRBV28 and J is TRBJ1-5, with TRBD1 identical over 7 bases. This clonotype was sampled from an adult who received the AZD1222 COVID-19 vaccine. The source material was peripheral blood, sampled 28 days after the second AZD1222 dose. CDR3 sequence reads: CASSSGQRGPQHF. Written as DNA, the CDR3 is TGTGCCAGCAGTTCGGGACAGCGCGGGCCCCAGCATTTT.